This T cell receptor (beta chain) was sequenced during a study of cytomegalovirus exposure and HLA in healthy donors. PCR used 60 Vbeta primers and 13 Jbeta primers. Only in-frame clones appear in the TCRdb table, and some are missing; sequencing was by immunoSEQ multiplex PCR. Among 140,000 to 150,000 clones listed, around 79% were seen once. The CDR3 runs 14 residues. CDR1 and CDR2 from the germline V gene are SGDLS and YYNGEE. V shed 2 bases and J shed 2 bases, with 10 bases lying between them. The chain links TRBV9 to TRBJ2-5, with D tentatively TRBD1 (6 bases). Material: PBMCs. This clonotype originated in a man aged 40-49 years in good health and CMV-seropositive. In nucleotides, the CDR3 is TGTGCCAGCAGCGTCGACAGGTCTCAAGAGACCCAGTACTTC. It specifies CASSVDRSQETQYF.